This is a list of T cell receptor beta chains from one sample in a study of regulatory T cells in long-lasting Graves disease. TCRdb called the multiplex PCR reads again in MiXCR, with one record for every CDR3 protein. The table has 510,000 or so distinct CDR3 sequences, approximately 12% seen once. These data were likewise used in another study, on T cells in Graves' hyperthyroidism and ophthalmopathy.

The sample consisted of peripheral blood mononuclear cells (PBMCs), taken at new diagnosis, from a patient treated with antithyroid drugs. These TCRs come from a woman aged 25 to 45 with Graves disease. Both conserved end residues are part of each CDR3. The order of the fields is clone size, D gene, J gene, V gene, CDR3 protein, CDR3 DNA. The D gene is left open where the match is weak. Clone size appears in some rows only: once, few, many, or a class for an expanded clone.

clone size: -
D gene: TRBD2
J gene: TRBJ2-3
V gene: TRBV20-1
CDR3 protein: CSARLAGGLYTQYF
CDR3 DNA: TGCAGTGCTCGCTTAGCGGGAGGGTTATATACGCAGTATTTT

clone size: many
D gene: -
J gene: TRBJ2-1
V gene: TRBV14
CDR3 protein: CASSQRRGIHNEQFF
CDR3 DNA: TGTGCCAGCAGCCAAAGGCGCGGGATCCACAATGAGCAGTTCTTC

clone size: many
D gene: -
J gene: TRBJ2-3
V gene: TRBV7-9
CDR3 protein: CASSLQSSGFTDTQYF
CDR3 DNA: TGTGCCAGCAGCCTTCAATCCAGCGGATTCACAGATACGCAGTATTTT

clone size: many
D gene: -
J gene: TRBJ2-3
V gene: TRBV3-1
CDR3 protein: CASSQDRTYTDTQYF
CDR3 DNA: TGTGCCAGCAGCCAAGATCGTACCTACACAGATACGCAGTATTTT

clone size: many
D gene: TRBD2
J gene: TRBJ2-5
V gene: TRBV7-8
CDR3 protein: CASGKRTSGEETQYF
CDR3 DNA: TGTGCCAGCGGCAAGAGGACTAGCGGGGAAGAGACCCAGTACTTC

clone size: -
D gene: -
J gene: TRBJ1-5
V gene: TRBV6-4
CDR3 protein: CASAPGMHQPQHF
CDR3 DNA: TGTGCCAGCGCTCCGGGCATGCATCAGCCCCAGCATTTT

clone size: many
D gene: -
J gene: TRBJ2-5
V gene: TRBV3-1
CDR3 protein: CASSQELGRGNQETQYF
CDR3 DNA: TGTGCCAGCAGCCAAGAGCTGGGTAGGGGGAACCAAGAGACCCAGTACTTC

clone size: -
D gene: -
J gene: TRBJ2-1
V gene: TRBV5-1
CDR3 protein: CASRRTVQETQFF
CDR3 DNA: TGCGCCAGCAGAAGGACAGTCCAAGAGACCCAGTTCTTC

clone size: -
D gene: -
J gene: TRBJ2-3
V gene: TRBV28
CDR3 protein: CASSTPEAGNTDTQYF
CDR3 DNA: TGTGCCAGCAGTACCCCTGAGGCGGGCAATACAGATACGCAGTATTTT

clone size: many
D gene: -
J gene: TRBJ2-3
V gene: TRBV10-2
CDR3 protein: CASSAEPLSTDTQYF
CDR3 DNA: TGCGCCAGCAGTGCCGAGCCTCTAAGCACAGATACGCAGTATTTT

clone size: -
D gene: -
J gene: TRBJ2-5
V gene: TRBV7-9
CDR3 protein: CASSFNWLEGIGTKETQYF
CDR3 DNA: TGTGCCAGCAGCTTTAACTGGTTGGAGGGGATTGGGACAAAGGAGACCCAGTACTTC

clone size: -
D gene: -
J gene: TRBJ1-5
V gene: TRBV20-1
CDR3 protein: CSARPAPGPGDQPQHF
CDR3 DNA: TGCAGTGCTAGACCAGCCCCGGGGCCAGGTGATCAGCCCCAGCATTTT

clone size: few
D gene: -
J gene: TRBJ2-1
V gene: TRBV6-5
CDR3 protein: CASSYLAYNEQFF
CDR3 DNA: TGTGCCAGCAGTTACCTTGCCTACAATGAGCAGTTCTTC

clone size: few
D gene: -
J gene: TRBJ2-2
V gene: TRBV19
CDR3 protein: CASSSFRGAGELFF
CDR3 DNA: TGTGCCAGTAGTAGTTTTCGAGGAGCCGGGGAGCTGTTTTTT

clone size: few
D gene: TRBD2
J gene: TRBJ2-3
V gene: TRBV4-3
CDR3 protein: CASSLGTSGGNTQYF
CDR3 DNA: TGCGCCAGCAGCCTCGGGACTAGCGGAGGGAATACGCAGTATTTT

clone size: -
D gene: TRBD2
J gene: TRBJ2-7
V gene: TRBV2
CDR3 protein: CASSYQTSGSYEQYF
CDR3 DNA: TGTGCCAGCAGCTATCAGACTAGCGGGAGCTACGAGCAGTACTTC

clone size: many
D gene: -
J gene: TRBJ1-2
V gene: TRBV2
CDR3 protein: CASSEARGYRDGYTF
CDR3 DNA: TGTGCCAGCAGTGAAGCTAGGGGGTATCGGGATGGCTACACCTTC

clone size: -
D gene: -
J gene: TRBJ2-3
V gene: TRBV24-1
CDR3 protein: CATSDPGKGADTQYF
CDR3 DNA: TGTGCCACCAGTGATCCTGGAAAAGGCGCAGATACGCAGTATTTT

clone size: few
D gene: TRBD1
J gene: TRBJ1-5
V gene: TRBV24-1
CDR3 protein: CATSGTGYQPQHF
CDR3 DNA: TGTGCCACCAGTGGGACAGGGTATCAGCCCCAGCATTTT

clone size: many
D gene: -
J gene: TRBJ1-1
V gene: TRBV28
CDR3 protein: CASSLFSHPNTEAFF
CDR3 DNA: TGTGCCAGCAGTTTATTTTCGCACCCGAACACTGAAGCTTTCTTT

clone size: many
D gene: -
J gene: TRBJ1-5
V gene: TRBV28
CDR3 protein: CASRLPGPRNQPQHF
CDR3 DNA: TGTGCCAGCAGGCTCCCCGGACCGAGGAATCAGCCCCAGCATTTT

clone size: -
D gene: TRBD2
J gene: TRBJ2-4
V gene: TRBV29-1
CDR3 protein: CSVVVGGKNIQYF
CDR3 DNA: TGCAGCGTTGTGGTGGGGGGGAAAAACATTCAGTACTTC

clone size: many
D gene: TRBD2
J gene: TRBJ2-5
V gene: TRBV7-8
CDR3 protein: CASSLGGSYQETQYF
CDR3 DNA: TGTGCCAGCAGCTTAGGCGGGAGCTACCAAGAGACCCAGTACTTC

clone size: many
D gene: TRBD1
J gene: TRBJ1-2
V gene: TRBV2
CDR3 protein: CAIQGAGTYGYTF
CDR3 DNA: TGTGCCATACAGGGGGCCGGAACCTATGGCTACACCTTC

clone size: -
D gene: -
J gene: TRBJ1-1
V gene: TRBV27
CDR3 protein: CASSPEGHQGRGHTEAFF
CDR3 DNA: TGTGCCAGCAGCCCGGAAGGGCACCAGGGCAGGGGTCACACTGAAGCTTTCTTT

clone size: -
D gene: -
J gene: TRBJ2-2
V gene: TRBV18
CDR3 protein: CASSPEGQVLNF
CDR3 DNA: TGTGCCAGCTCACCAGAAGGGCAAGTCCTAAATTTT

clone size: many
D gene: -
J gene: TRBJ2-7
V gene: TRBV28
CDR3 protein: CASSYPAREQYF
CDR3 DNA: TGTGCCAGCAGTTACCCCGCGAGGGAGCAGTACTTC

clone size: many
D gene: -
J gene: TRBJ1-5
V gene: TRBV2
CDR3 protein: CASSEAFRVNQPQHF
CDR3 DNA: TGTGCCAGCAGTGAAGCGTTCCGGGTGAACCAGCCCCAGCATTTT

clone size: many
D gene: TRBD2
J gene: TRBJ2-7
V gene: TRBV2
CDR3 protein: CASHPTSGRISYEQYF
CDR3 DNA: TGTGCCAGCCACCCTACTAGCGGGAGAATCTCCTACGAGCAGTACTTC

clone size: few
D gene: -
J gene: TRBJ2-1
V gene: TRBV6-2/TRBV6-3
CDR3 protein: CASKDDGEQFF
CDR3 DNA: TGTGCCAGCAAGGATGACGGTGAGCAGTTCTTC

clone size: -
D gene: TRBD2
J gene: TRBJ2-1
V gene: TRBV30
CDR3 protein: CAWSEGTSGGTQRQFF
CDR3 DNA: TGTGCCTGGTCTGAAGGGACTAGCGGGGGAACTCAGCGGCAGTTCTTC

clone size: -
D gene: -
J gene: TRBJ1-1
V gene: TRBV29-1
CDR3 protein: CSVLVRGKNTEAFF
CDR3 DNA: TGCAGCGTCCTGGTAAGGGGTAAGAACACTGAAGCTTTCTTT

clone size: many
D gene: TRBD1
J gene: TRBJ2-2
V gene: TRBV28
CDR3 protein: CASSFRGRVAGELFF
CDR3 DNA: TGTGCCAGCAGTTTCAGGGGGCGAGTCGCCGGGGAGCTGTTTTTT